A single sample is the source of the 12 T cell receptor beta chains below, sequenced in a study of T-cell reconstitution after alpha-beta-depleted transplantation in children. These receptors are not linked to any known antigen. Findings of the study overall: When one year had passed after transplant, most T-cell counts and diversity came from newly produced T cells.

Unique molecular identifiers were incorporated during preparation of the TCRbeta library. TCRdb redid the calling of the PCR reads with MiXCR, one entry per CDR3 protein. The table has about 300,000 distinct CDR3 sequences, less than 9.5% seen once. The sample was peripheral blood, taken 360 days after TCRalphabeta/CD19-depleted stem cell transplant. These receptors all stem from a female patient aged 2-9 years who had a stem cell transplant for Fanconi anemia, so the T cells may come from the graft donor.

This clonotype was seen ten or more times. The chain uses TRBV5-1 and TRBJ2-3; weak D call: TRBD2 (6 bases). This CDR3 spans 14 amino acids. The germline V gene encodes CDR1 SGHRS and CDR2 YFSETQ. Trimming pared 3 bases from V and 2 bases from J, leaving 10 bases between. CDR3 nucleotide sequence: TGCGCCAGCAGCTCACGGGGGACCACAGATACGCAGTATTTT. It codes for CASSSRGTTDTQYF.

This clonotype has just a few counts. This rearrangement joins TRBV20-1 to TRBJ1-2; TRBD1 matches at 8 bases. Losses at the gene ends were 5 bases for V and 6 bases for J; bases not matched to a gene: 8. This CDR3 contains 13 residues. The germline gives CDR1 DFQATT, CDR2 SNEGSKA (reference sequence). Here the CDR3 DNA reads TGCAGTGCTTGGACAGGGCATTGGGATGGCTACACCTTC. Translation gives CSAWTGHWDGYTF.

The chain couples TRBV6-5 to TRBJ2-1; D remains unclear. The ends were cut back, 5 bases at V and 7 bases at J, with 9 bases in the middle. Germline V gives CDR1 MNHEY, CDR2 SVGAGI. CDR3 length: 12 amino acids. The CDR3 loop reads CASSRIGNEQFF. The CDR3 DNA reads TGTGCCAGCAGTAGAATTGGGAATGAGCAGTTCTTC.

This clonotype was seen at least ten times. V gene TRBV12-3 or TRBV12-4 combines with J gene TRBJ2-7; maybe TRBD1 (5 bases). CDR3 length: 12 amino acids. V gave up 2 bases and J gave up 6 bases, with 8 bases separating them. CDR3 DNA sequence: TGTGCCAGCAGTTTAAGGGGATCCGAGCAGTACTTC. This gives the protein CASSLRGSEQYF.

This chain uses TRBV20-1 with TRBJ2-1; the D gene could be TRBD1 or TRBD2 (6 bases each). CDR1 and CDR2 from the germline V gene are DFQATT and SNEGSKA (reference sequence). The V end was cut by 3 bases, the J end by 6 bases, with 15 bases between. This CDR3 is 14 amino acids long. CDR3 coding DNA: TGCAGTGCTAGTGGAGTGGGGGGCGTCAATGAGCAGTTCTTC. It specifies CSASGVGGVNEQFF.

This clonotype was picked up many times. The chain joins TRBV6-1 to TRBJ2-7, with 8 bases identical to TRBD1. With 6 bases clipped from V and 3 bases from J, the junction kept 7 bases outside the gene matches. Germline CDR1 is MNHNS and CDR2 is SASEGT. This CDR3 has 14 amino acids. For the CDR3, the DNA is TGTGCCAGCAGCAACCGGGACAGGATCTACGAGCAGTACTTC. Protein: CASSNRDRIYEQYF.

This clonotype has ten or more counts. The chain employs TRBV15 and TRBJ2-3; tentatively, D is TRBD2 (5 bases). CDR1 and CDR2 from the germline V gene are LNHNV and YYDKDF (reference sequence). CDR3 length: 17 amino acids. The ends were cut back, 3 bases at V and 2 bases at J, with 18 bases in the middle. CDR3 residues: CATSSSDGWTYTDTQYF. The CDR3 nucleotides are TGTGCCACCAGCAGCTCGGATGGGTGGACTTACACAGATACGCAGTATTTT.

This clonotype was picked up a small number of times. This chain joins TRBV6-5 and TRBJ2-2; D gene ambiguous. Per the germline V gene, CDR1 is MNHEY and CDR2 is SVGAGI. Trimming pared 0 bases from V and 3 bases from J, leaving 11 bases between. This CDR3 contains 16 residues. The CDR3 spells CASSYSKGPDTGELFF. The DNA of the CDR3 is TGTGCCAGCAGTTACTCGAAGGGCCCAGACACCGGGGAGCTGTTTTTT.

Many counts were recorded for this clonotype. The chain couples TRBV6-1 to TRBJ2-7, with 9 bases matching TRBD1. Trimming cost V 8 bases and J 2 bases; bases outside gene matches: 16. The CDR3 sequence is 17 residues long. Germline V gene data show CDR1 as MNHNS and CDR2 as SASEGT. This CDR3 reads CASSVHRGLNLAYEQYF. CDR3 bases: TGTGCCAGCTCGGTCCACAGGGGGCTAAATTTGGCCTACGAGCAGTACTTC.

The sample holds many counts of this clonotype. The V gene is TRBV7-3, the J gene TRBJ2-5, with TRBD1 matching over 8 bases. This CDR3 region has 13 residues. Germline CDR1 SGHTA, CDR2 FQGTGA. V dropped 6 bases and J dropped 4; count of bases not matched to a gene: 4. CDR3 nucleotides: TGTGCCAGCAGTCGCGGACAGGGAGAGACCCAGTACTTC. This gives the protein CASSRGQGETQYF. Variable domain in full (rest from reference TRBV7-3 and TRBJ2-5): GAGVSQTPSNKVTEKGKYVELRCDPISGHTALYWYRQSLGQGPEFLIYFQGTGAADDSGLPNDRFFAVRPEGSVSTLKIQRTERGDSAVYLCASSRGQGETQYFGPGTRLLVL.

V and J are TRBV20-1 and TRBJ1-5, with D uncertain. Trimming shortened V by 6 bases and J by 6 bases, and 9 bases separated the two germline ends. Germline lookup yields CDR1 DFQATT and CDR2 SNEGSKA (reference sequence). The CDR3 covers 11 residues. The CDR3 DNA is TGCAGTGCGACTGATGGTCAGCCCCAGCATTTT. It specifies CSATDGQPQHF.

To note about this clonotype: A much larger clone is a single base away; this may be a read error. The V and J genes are TRBV7-6 and TRBJ2-7; weak D call: TRBD1 (6 bases). Trimming stripped 1 base from V and 12 bases from J, with 13 bases between. CDR1 and CDR2 from the germline V gene are SGHVS and FNYEAQ. This CDR3 contains 12 residues. CDR3 in amino acids: CASSLEGEQLYF. DNA for the CDR3: TGTGCCAGCAGCTTAGAGGGGGAACAGCTGTACTTC.